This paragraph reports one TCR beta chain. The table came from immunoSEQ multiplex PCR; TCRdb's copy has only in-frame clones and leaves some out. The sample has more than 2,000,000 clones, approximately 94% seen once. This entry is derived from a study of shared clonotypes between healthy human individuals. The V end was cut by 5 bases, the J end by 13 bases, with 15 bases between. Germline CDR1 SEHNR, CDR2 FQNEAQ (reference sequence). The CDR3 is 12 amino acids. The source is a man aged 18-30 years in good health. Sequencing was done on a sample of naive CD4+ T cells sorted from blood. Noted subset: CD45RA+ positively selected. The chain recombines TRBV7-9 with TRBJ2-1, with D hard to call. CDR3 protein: CASSTISLSQFF. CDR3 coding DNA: TGTGCCAGCAGCACCATCTCCCTATCCCAGTTCTTC. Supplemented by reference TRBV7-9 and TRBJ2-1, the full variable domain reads DTGVSQNPRHKITKRGQNVTFRCDPISEHNRLYWYRQTLGQGPEFLTYFQNEAQLEKSRLLSDRFSAERPKGSFSTLEIQRTEQGDSAMYLCASSTISLSQFFGPGTRLTVL.